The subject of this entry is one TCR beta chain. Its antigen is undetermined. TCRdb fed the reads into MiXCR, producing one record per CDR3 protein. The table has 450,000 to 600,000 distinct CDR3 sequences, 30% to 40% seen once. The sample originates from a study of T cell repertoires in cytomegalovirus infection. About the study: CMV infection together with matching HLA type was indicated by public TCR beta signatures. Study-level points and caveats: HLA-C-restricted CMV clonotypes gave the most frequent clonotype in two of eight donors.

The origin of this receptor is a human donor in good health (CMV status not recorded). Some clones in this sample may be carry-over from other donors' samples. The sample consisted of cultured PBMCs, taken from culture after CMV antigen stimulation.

CDR3 sequence: CASSRRQGGSGYTF. CDR3 sequence (DNA): TGTGCCAGCAGCCGAAGACAGGGTGGAAGTGGCTACACCTTC. The chain has TRBV7-2 and TRBJ1-2, with 7 bases that match TRBD1. Trimming at V came to 5 bases and at J to 7 bases, leaving 10 bases not matched to a gene. This CDR3 is built from 14 residues. Germline V gene sequence: CDR1 SGHTA, CDR2 FQGNSA.